This TCR beta chain is drawn from a study of a mutant IDH1 vaccine in newly diagnosed glioma. Measured with immunoSEQ multiplex PCR; TCRdb has only the in-frame clones, and not every one. This table holds some 49,000 clones, less than 85% found once. Remarks on this clone: Antigen unknown.

V lost 6 bases and J 0 bases, leaving 5 bases between the germline ends. The CDR3 runs to 13 residues. Time point reported: week 47, end of study. Every vaccination contained 300 ug of the mutant IDH1 20-mer peptide and was paired with topical imiquimod. The sequencing used PBMCs, collected from a glioma patient whose treatment included an IDH1 peptide vaccine. This sequence joins TRBV23-1 and TRBJ1-4, with D possibly TRBD1 on 5 matching bases. TRBV23-1 is placed among ORFs of uncertain function. The TCR sequence derives from a woman between 40 and 50 years old with glioma. Some clones in this sample may be carry-over from other donors' samples. The CDR3 region has the DNA TGCGCCAGCAGACAGGCAACTAATGAAAAACTGTTTTTT. Translated: CASRQATNEKLFF.